This TCR beta chain was retrieved from a study of Ad26.COV2.S vaccination and SARS-CoV-2 variants. Across the whole study: Administration of Ad26.COV2.S was intramuscular, either once or twice 56 days apart.

This CDR3 has 17 residues. V was cut by 4 bases and J by 2 bases, with 18 bases left in between. Germline CDR1 is LNHNV and CDR2 is YYDKDF (reference sequence). Sequencing used immunoSEQ multiplex PCR; TCRdb keeps in-frame clones, though not all of them. The repertoire holds some 300,000 clones, with more than 70% as singletons. The treatment is: about 20 received Ad26.COV2.S at low or high dose, single or two shots; about 5 received placebo; per-sample allocation not given. Specimen acquisition occurred on day 63 following the initial vaccine or placebo injection. Sample: peripheral blood, taken in a trial of Ad26.COV2.S vaccine versus placebo. The TCR sequence derives from a person between 18 and 65 years old who received the Ad26.COV2.S COVID-19 vaccine or a placebo. This chain uses TRBV15 with TRBJ2-1; D may match TRBD1 or TRBD2 (7 bases each). CDR3 bases: TGTGCCACCAGCACCGCAGGGGGGGCGCGCCCCTACAATGAGCAGTTCTTC. Protein sequence: CATSTAGGARPYNEQFF. The complete variable domain, with remaining parts taken from reference TRBV15 and TRBJ2-1, reads DAMVIQNPRYQVTQFGKPVTLSCSQTLNHNVMYWYQQKSSQAPKLLFHYYDKDFNNEADTPDNFQSRRPNTSFCFLDIRSPGLGDTAMYLCATSTAGGARPYNEQFFGPGTRLTVL.